The entry that follows covers one T cell receptor (beta chain) sequence. The table came from immunoSEQ multiplex PCR; TCRdb's copy has only in-frame clones and leaves some out. The sample contains 450,000 to 500,000 clones, more than 75% of which appear only once. The data stem from a study of shared clonotypes between healthy human individuals. Study information: Participating donors consisted of two women and a few men aged 18 to 49.

The CDR3 loop spans 14 amino acids. V was pared by 4 bases and J by 3 bases, with 13 bases between. The germline gives CDR1 ENHRY, CDR2 SYGVKD. The TCR comes from a woman in her thirties or forties in good health. Some clones in this sample may be carry-over from other donors' samples. The specimen was PBMCs. This sequence joins TRBV10-3 and TRBJ2-7; D is uncertain. The CDR3 nucleotides are TGTGCCATCAGTGGACGTAGGTCCGACTACGAGCAGTACTTC. It codes for CAISGRRSDYEQYF.